Included here is one TCR beta chain sequence, with context. As yet, its antigen is unknown. Repertoires were generated with immunoSEQ multiplex PCR, while TCRdb's copy carries only in-frame clones and drops some. The data hold 1.5 million to 2.5 million clones, with approximately 95% observed a single time. This sample stems from a study of shared clonotypes between healthy human individuals. The CDR3 loop spans 14 amino acids. Between the trimmed V and J ends, which lost 4 bases and 5 bases, there was a span of 15 bases. Germline CDR1 GTSNPN, CDR2 SVGIG (reference sequence). Naive CD8 cells lacked CD45RO and underwent positive selection for CCR7, leaving out terminally differentiated effector memory CD45RA+ cells. Study-wide results and caveats: Apart from blood, nothing was sampled; tissue repertoires likely differ.

The sample comprised naive CD8+ T cells sorted from blood. V and J are TRBV30 and TRBJ2-4, with D tentatively TRBD2 (5 bases). The receptor was derived from a man younger than 30 in good health. Written as DNA, the CDR3 is TGTGCCTGGACCCCAGGCGAGGGAGAAAACATTCAGTACTTC. Amino acid sequence: CAWTPGEGENIQYF.